The sequence of this TCR beta chain was determined in a study of T-cell memory formation after mild COVID-19. Overall study context: In these data, TCR clusters were largely donor specific.

This clonotype was counted ten times or more. The target antigen is unknown. V lost 0 bases and J lost 5; bases outside the gene matches: 2. This CDR3 is built from 15 residues. Germline V gene data show CDR1 as LGHNA and CDR2 as YNFKEQ. The authors produced TCR alpha and TCR beta cDNA libraries with sample barcodes and UMIs by 5'RACE using constant-segment primers. TCRdb re-called the 5' RACE reads through MiXCR, storing one row per CDR3 protein. The sample yields about 260,000 distinct CDR3 sequences, 16% seen once. Broader study findings: CD4/CD8 balance held among clones contracting day 15 to 85, and later expanders leaned CD4+. Pre-infection memory showed some responding clones, and this suggested that cross-reactive memory joined.

Sample: PBMCs or a T cell subset sorted from them (not recorded which). The rearrangement links TRBV4-2 to TRBJ2-5; 11 nucleotides agree with TRBD2. The sequence came from a man between 18 and 35 years old who had mild COVID-19 (a few samples of this study predate the infection). Cell type and time point are not known. The CDR3 sequence is CASSQDSGGAETQYF. The CDR3, as DNA: TGTGCCAGCAGCCAAGATAGCGGGGGGGCCGAGACCCAGTACTTC.